This paragraph reports one T cell receptor beta chain. Its antigen is as yet unknown. This record belongs to a study of T cell responses to AZD1222 COVID-19 vaccine. Study-wide points: White British ancestry dominated among donors, who included more females, and clonal diversity was possibly underestimated. At baseline, just five or six AZD1222 recipients tested seropositive.

The repertoire was sequenced with immunoSEQ multiplex PCR; TCRdb's copy has only in-frame clones and lacks some. Among about 97,000 clones listed, nearly 90% were seen once. The CDR3 runs 12 residues. V was pared by 4 bases and J by 2 bases, with 3 bases between. From germline, CDR1 is KGHDR and CDR2 SFDVKD. The chain recombines TRBV24-1 with TRBJ2-3; no firm D call. The clonotype was recovered from an adult in good health. The sequencing here drew on peripheral blood, taken on day 0 of AZD1222 vaccination. The CDR3 reads CATSEATDTQYF. Here the CDR3 DNA reads TGTGCCACCAGTGAGGCCACAGATACGCAGTATTTT.